The clone carrying this TCR beta chain showed up just a few times. Its antigen remains unknown. TCRdb reprocessed the 5' RACE reads via MiXCR and lists one record per CDR3 protein. The table shows around 250,000 distinct CDR3 sequences, with approximately 15% occurring only once. The data were taken from a study of T-cell memory formation after mild COVID-19. Study observations and caveats: Some clones that responded were present in memory (sampled pre-infection), which suggests cross-reactive memory joined.

Material for sequencing was PBMCs or a T cell subset sorted from them (not recorded which). The origin of this receptor is a young man who had mild COVID-19 (a few samples of this study predate the infection). Cell type and time point are not known.

CDR3 bases: TGTGCCAGCAGCCCCGGGACGGCCACTGGAAACACCATATATTTT. This sequence encodes CASSPGTATGNTIYF. The chain combines TRBV7-2 with TRBJ1-3; D possibly corresponds to TRBD1 (5 bases). The CDR3 has 15 residues. Germline V gene sequence: CDR1 SGHTA, CDR2 FQGNSA. With 5 bases removed from V and 2 bases from J, the gap between germline ends came to 13 bases. Combining the CDR3 with reference TRBV7-2 and TRBJ1-3 gives the whole variable domain GAGVSQSPSNKVTEKGKDVELRCDPISGHTALYWYRQSLGQGLEFLIYFQGNSAPDKSGLPSDRFSAERTGGSVSTLTIQRTQQEDSAVYLCASSPGTATGNTIYFGEGSWLTVV.